Shown below are 31 T cell receptor beta chains from a single sample sequenced in a study of blood T cell repertoires in COVID-19 (dated by TCRdb to about 2020). The method was the immunoSEQ multiplex PCR assay. TCRdb carries this immuneACCESS record with in-frame sequences only. Its versions omit some clonotypes, under half of them owing to an unresolved V gene in the studies checked, with the rest unexplained. The sample data list a few hundred thousand clones, and more than 70% of these were observed just once. Of the sample, approximately 8.1% falls within the top ten clones. The sequencing sample was made of peripheral blood. These receptor sequences come from a woman in her 50s who had recovered from COVID-19.

This clone is a singleton in its sample. This sequence joins TRBV7-2 and TRBJ2-7; the match to TRBD2 covers 9 bases. Germline-derived CDR1 and CDR2 are SGHTA and FQGNSA. The CDR3 is made up of 17 amino acids. With V trimmed by 0 bases and J by 7 bases, 13 bases remained unmatched. CDR3 nucleotide sequence: TGTGCCAGCAGCTTAGCGGGTAGCGGGAGCGGTTGGTGGGAGCAGTACTTC. Translating gives CASSLAGSGSGWWEQYF.

V and J are TRBV27 and TRBJ2-7, with a tentative D call TRBD2 (5 bases). The CDR3 has 15 residues. Germline V gene lookup returns CDR1 MNHEY and CDR2 SMNVEV (reference sequence). Between the trimmed V and J ends, which lost 6 bases and 2 bases, there was a span of 17 bases. The CDR3 region is CASSRGLAPPYEQYF. DNA of the CDR3: TGTGCCAGCAGCCGAGGTCTAGCTCCCCCCTACGAGCAGTACTTC.

The J gene is TRBJ1-1, the V gene TRBV19; a weak D match, TRBD1 (5 bases). V gave up 2 bases and J gave up 2 bases, with 9 bases separating them. The CDR3 sequence is 14 residues long. CDR1 is LNHDA and CDR2 is SQIVND in the germline V gene (reference sequence). CDR3 nucleotide sequence: TGTGCCAGTAGTATACGACAGTTCAACACTGAAGCTTTCTTT. This gives the protein CASSIRQFNTEAFF. The full variable domain, its missing parts supplied by reference TRBV19 and TRBJ1-1, is DGGITQSPKYLFRKEGQNVTLSCEQNLNHDAMYWYRQDPGQGLRLIYYSQIVNDFQKGDIAEGYSVSREKKESFPLTVTSAQKNPTAFYLCASSIRQFNTEAFFGQGTRLTVV.

CDR3 sequence reads: CASTPTYF. The CDR3 DNA is TGTGCCAGCACACCCACATACTTC. The V gene is TRBV28, the J gene TRBJ2-4; no firm D call. Germline V CDR1 and CDR2: MDHEN, SYDVKM. V lost 7 bases, J lost 16 bases, and 8 bases lay in between. The CDR3 is 8 residues long.

The rearrangement joins TRBV19 to TRBJ1-3; D unclear. The V end was cut by 0 bases, the J end by 2 bases, with 8 bases between. The CDR3 runs 15 residues. Germline CDR1 and CDR2: LNHDA and SQIVND (reference sequence). The chain's CDR3 is CASSIDREPGNTIYF. CDR3 bases: TGTGCCAGTAGTATAGACCGGGAGCCTGGAAACACCATATATTTT.

The chain recombines TRBV3-1 (or the pseudogene TRBV3-2) with TRBJ2-3, with 11 nucleotides matching TRBD2. Per the germline V gene, CDR1 is LGHDT and CDR2 is YNNKEL (reference sequence). The trim removed 0 bases at V and 6 bases at J, leaving 8 bases unmatched. CDR3 length: 17 residues. The CDR3 region is CASSQEALAGGPDTQYF. CDR3 bases: TGTGCCAGCAGCCAAGAAGCTCTAGCGGGGGGCCCCGATACGCAGTATTTT.

This clone showed up just once. The gene calls are TRBV9 and TRBJ1-1, with TRBD1 as a possible D gene (5 bases). The CDR3 has 16 residues. V lost 0 bases and J 2 bases, leaving 14 bases between the germline ends. The V gene's germline CDR1 is SGDLS and CDR2 YYNGEE. Here the CDR3 DNA reads TGTGCCAGCAGCGTAGGGGCAGGGAAATTTAACACTGAAGCTTTCTTT. Amino acids: CASSVGAGKFNTEAFF.

This chain uses TRBV5-5 with TRBJ1-1; D might be TRBD1 (5 bases). CDR1 SGHKS and CDR2 YYEKEE come from the germline V gene (reference sequence). There are 14 residues in the CDR3. The V gene lost 4 bases and the J gene lost 7 bases, with 17 bases spanning the gap. For the CDR3, the DNA is TGTGCCAGCAGCCGCCGGACCGGACAAGTTGAAGCTTTCTTT. Its protein is CASSRRTGQVEAFF.

The chain combines TRBV19 with TRBJ1-3; TRBD1 matches at 7 bases. The CDR3 runs to 14 residues. CDR1 and CDR2 from the germline V gene are LNHDA and SQIVND (reference sequence). V was pared by 6 bases and J by 2 bases, with 4 bases of the junction left unmatched. CDR3 sequence reads: CASSQGTAGNTIYF. In nucleotides, the CDR3 is TGTGCCAGTAGCCAAGGGACAGCTGGAAACACCATATATTTT.

This clone was detected only a few times. This rearrangement joins TRBV6-2 or TRBV6-3 to TRBJ1-5; D is undetermined. The CDR3 is 14 residues long. Looked up from germline, CDR1 is MNHEY and CDR2 is SVGEGT. V was trimmed by 4 bases and J by 6 bases, leaving 13 bases between them. The CDR3 loop reads CASSFRPAGQPQHF. The DNA for the CDR3 is TGTGCCAGCAGTTTCCGCCCGGCGGGTCAGCCCCAGCATTTT.

The rearrangement joins TRBV10-3 to TRBJ1-4; 9 positions match TRBD1. Germline V gene sequence: CDR1 ENHRY, CDR2 SYGVKD. V dropped 0 bases and J dropped 7; count of bases not matched to a gene: 9. The CDR3 is 17 residues long. The CDR3 protein is CAISESSGQGRTEKLFF. The CDR3 region has the DNA TGTGCCATCAGTGAGTCGTCGGGACAGGGAAGGACTGAAAAACTGTTTTTT.

The chain joins TRBV2 to TRBJ2-1; TRBD2 aligns across 8 bases. With 8 bases clipped from V and 6 bases from J, the junction kept 6 bases outside the gene matches. The CDR3 has 13 amino acids. CDR1 is SNHLY and CDR2 is FYNNEI in the germline V gene. The chain's CDR3 is CASVGLVSNEQFF. CDR3 sequence (DNA): TGTGCCAGCGTGGGACTAGTTAGCAATGAGCAGTTCTTC. The variable domain in full, completed from reference TRBV2 and TRBJ2-1, reads EPEVTQTPSHQVTQMGQEVILRCVPISNHLYFYWYRQILGQKVEFLVSFYNNEISEKSEIFDDQFSVERPDGSNFTLKIRSTKLEDSAMYFCASVGLVSNEQFFGPGTRLTVL.

V is TRBV9 and J is TRBJ1-2; 11 nucleotides agree with TRBD1. The CDR3 contains 14 residues. In germline, CDR1 is SGDLS, CDR2 YYNGEE. V lost 4 bases and J lost 4; bases outside the gene matches: 3. CDR3: CASSFGTGGYGYTF. CDR3 bases: TGTGCCAGCAGCTTCGGGACAGGGGGCTATGGCTACACCTTC.

V and J are TRBV3-1 (or the pseudogene TRBV3-2) and TRBJ2-1, with D uncertain. The CDR3 extends over 13 amino acids. Trimming took 3 bases from V and 1 from J, leaving 4 bases between them. CDR1 and CDR2 from the germline V gene are LGHDT and YNNKEL (reference sequence). Here the CDR3 reads CASSHLSYNEQFF. CDR3 bases: TGTGCCAGCAGCCACTTGTCCTACAATGAGCAGTTCTTC.

This clone has only one observation. J is TRBJ2-6 and V is TRBV28, with TRBD2 as a possible D gene (6 bases). Trimming stripped 6 bases from V and 0 bases from J, with 21 bases between. The CDR3 extends over 19 amino acids. The germline gives CDR1 MDHEN, CDR2 SYDVKM. Here the CDR3 DNA reads TGTGCCAGCAGCCCTAGCGTCAGGGACCCCTACTCTGGGGCCAACGTCCTGACTTTC. Translating it yields CASSPSVRDPYSGANVLTF.

V gene TRBV19 combines with J gene TRBJ2-2; D gene ambiguous. This CDR3 region has 11 residues. Trimming pared 9 bases from V and 6 bases from J, leaving 8 bases between. Germline CDR1 is LNHDA and CDR2 is SQIVND (reference sequence). The CDR3 DNA reads as TGTGCCAGCCGGTCGGCCGGGGAGCTGTTTTTT. The encoded protein is CASRSAGELFF.

The gene calls are TRBV15 and TRBJ2-5; D is possibly TRBD1 (6 bases). This CDR3 region has 14 residues. V was pared by 6 bases and J by 5 bases, with 16 bases between. Germline V CDR1 and CDR2: LNHNV, YYDKDF (reference sequence). CDR3 in amino acids: CATSPGHNRETQYF. CDR3 coding DNA: TGTGCCACCAGTCCGGGACACAATAGGGAGACCCAGTACTTC.

The chain uses TRBV7-3 and TRBJ2-4, with TRBD1 identical over 10 bases. CDR1 SGHTA and CDR2 FQGTGA come from the germline V gene. The CDR3 length is 14 residues. J was trimmed by 7 bases and V by 3 bases; bases with no gene match: 3. As DNA, the CDR3 is TGTGCCAGCAGCTTGGAGGGACAGGGGAACATTCAGTACTTC. Residues: CASSLEGQGNIQYF.

This clone was observed a handful of times. V gene TRBV14 combines with J gene TRBJ2-1, with D possibly matching TRBD2 (6 bases). CDR1 is SGHDN, CDR2 FVKESK, per germline. The V and J ends lost 2 bases and 6 bases respectively, with 11 bases between them. This CDR3 has 14 amino acids. CDR3 DNA sequence: TGTGCCAGCAGCCAAAGCGCGACTAGCAATGAGCAGTTCTTC. Amino acids: CASSQSATSNEQFF.

The chain links TRBV30 to TRBJ2-6, with 9 nucleotides matching TRBD1. Unmatched junction bases numbered 6, after V lost 1 base and J lost 2 bases. CDR1 GTSNPN and CDR2 SVGIG come from the germline V gene (reference sequence). The CDR3 contains 17 residues. The CDR3 loop is CAWSGTGVFTGANVLTF. The CDR3 region has the DNA TGTGCCTGGAGTGGGACAGGGGTCTTTACTGGGGCCAACGTCCTGACTTTC.

The chain uses TRBV7-6 and TRBJ2-7, with 8 bases aligning to TRBD1. The germline V gene encodes CDR1 SGHVS and CDR2 FNYEAQ. J gave up 4 bases and V 0 bases, and 11 bases lay outside the gene matches. The CDR3 spans 17 residues. The CDR3 region is CASSLAIRGPSRYEQYF. The CDR3 region has the DNA TGTGCCAGCAGCTTAGCCATCAGGGGGCCATCCAGGTACGAGCAGTACTTC. Combining the CDR3 with reference TRBV7-6 and TRBJ2-7 gives the whole variable domain GAGVSQSPRYKVTKRGQDVALRCDPISGHVSLYWYRQALGQGPEFLTYFNYEAQQDKSGLPNDRFSAERPEGSISTLTIQRTEQRDSAMYRCASSLAIRGPSRYEQYFGPGTRLTVT.

The chain recombines TRBV18 with TRBJ2-3; 9 bases map to TRBD1. Losses at the gene ends were 7 bases for V and 8 bases for J; bases not matched to a gene: 10. CDR1 and CDR2 (germline): KGHSH, LQKENI. The CDR3 is 14 amino acids. The CDR3 is CASLRDRDSGTQYF. The CDR3 region has the DNA TGTGCCAGCTTAAGGGACAGGGACTCTGGTACGCAGTATTTT.

The chain has TRBV7-2 and TRBJ1-1; 9 nucleotides match TRBD1. CDR1 is SGHTA and CDR2 is FQGNSA in the germline V gene. V shed 2 bases, J shed 6 bases, and the junction held 4 bases outside the gene matches. The CDR3 loop spans 14 amino acids. DNA of the CDR3: TGTGCCAGCAGCTTACCGCGACAGGGGGCTGAAGCTTTCTTT. It encodes CASSLPRQGAEAFF.

This clone appeared a single time. CDR3 region: CASSSHSDRGTF. The CDR3 coding sequence is TGTGCCAGTAGTTCACACAGCGATCGGGGCACCTTC. The rearrangement links TRBV19 to TRBJ1-2, with unresolved D. Germline assignment: CDR1 LNHDA and CDR2 SQIVND (reference sequence). The V end lost 5 bases, the J end lost 13 bases, and 17 bases lay between the germline ends. There are 12 residues in the CDR3.

This clone has just one count. The rearrangement joins TRBV5-1 to TRBJ2-3, with TRBD1 as a possible D gene (5 bases). The CDR3 is 16 amino acids. Germline V lookup: CDR1 SGHRS, CDR2 YFSETQ. Trimming pared 1 base from V and 1 base from J, leaving 13 bases between. The CDR3 is CASSLRGRLGTDTQYF. CDR3 nucleotide sequence: TGCGCCAGCAGCTTGAGGGGCCGTCTGGGCACAGATACGCAGTATTTT.

V and J are TRBV29-1 and TRBJ2-7; 8 bases map to TRBD2. V lost 5 bases to trimming and J lost 3 bases; unmatched junction nucleotides: 6. Germline CDR1 SQVTM, CDR2 ANQGSEA. This CDR3 has 13 residues. The CDR3 DNA follows: TGCAGCGTTACTGGGACTAGGAACTACGAGCAGTACTTC. The encoded protein is CSVTGTRNYEQYF.

The rearrangement joins TRBV12-3 or TRBV12-4 to TRBJ2-1, with D maybe TRBD1 (5 bases). V dropped 0 bases and J dropped 10 bases, with 10 bases sitting between them. The CDR3 length is 13 residues. The CDR3 is CASSLAGAKEQFF. The CDR3 DNA is TGTGCCAGCAGTTTAGCTGGGGCGAAGGAGCAGTTCTTC.

In this sample, this clone turned up a few times. The V gene is TRBV27, the J gene TRBJ2-1; 9 bases are a match to TRBD2. CDR3 length equals 15 residues. J gave up 13 bases and V 0 bases, and 10 bases lay outside the gene matches. Per the germline V gene, CDR1 is MNHEY and CDR2 is SMNVEV (reference sequence). CDR3: CASSLSVKAGGPQFF. CDR3 in DNA: TGTGCCAGCAGTTTATCAGTTAAAGCGGGGGGCCCCCAGTTCTTC.

Of note for this clone: The sample contains more than one DNA sequence encoding this CDR3. The gene calls are TRBV6-5 and TRBJ2-7; the D gene is possibly TRBD1 (6 bases). The CDR3 runs 12 residues. CDR1 is MNHEY and CDR2 is SVGAGI in the germline V gene. With 6 bases removed from V and 2 bases from J, the gap between germline ends came to 8 bases. The CDR3 DNA reads as TGTGCCAGCAGCCGGGACACCTACGAGCAGTACTTC. This sequence encodes CASSRDTYEQYF.

The J gene is TRBJ2-3, the V gene TRBV10-3, with a tentative D call TRBD2 (5 bases). The V and J ends lost 5 bases and 4 bases respectively, with 13 bases between them. The CDR3 loop spans 14 amino acids. Germline lookup yields CDR1 ENHRY and CDR2 SYGVKD. Here the CDR3 DNA reads TGTGCCATCAGTACGGGGATCAGTGCAGATACGCAGTATTTT. Amino acids: CAISTGISADTQYF.

The chain is built from TRBV21-1 and TRBJ2-1; the tabulated D call, TRBD1, remains unverified against the DNA. TRBV21-1 is termed a pseudogene. The CDR3 sequence is 16 residues long. DNA of the CDR3: TGTGCCAGCGAGCAAAGGGTGGGCAGGGGGCGCGATGAGCAGTTCTTC. Amino acid sequence: CASEQRVGRGRDEQFF.